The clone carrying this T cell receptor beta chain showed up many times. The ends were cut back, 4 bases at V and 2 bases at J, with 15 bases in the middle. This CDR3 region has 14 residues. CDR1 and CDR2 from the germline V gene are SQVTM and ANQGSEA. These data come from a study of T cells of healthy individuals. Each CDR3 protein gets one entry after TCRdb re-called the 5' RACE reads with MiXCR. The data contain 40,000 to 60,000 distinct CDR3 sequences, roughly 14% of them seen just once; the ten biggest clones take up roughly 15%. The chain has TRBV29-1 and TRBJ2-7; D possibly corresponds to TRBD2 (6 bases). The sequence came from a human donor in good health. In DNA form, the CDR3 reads TGCAGCGTTGGTCTCACTAGCCGCCCCTACGAGCAGTACTTC. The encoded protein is CSVGLTSRPYEQYF.